These 16 T cell receptor beta chains share one sample of origin, sequenced in a study of CXCR3-negative and CXCR3-positive naive CD8 T cells. cDNA libraries for TRB were generated by 5' RACE incorporating UMI labels. Each CDR3 protein gets one entry in TCRdb, which reprocessed the 5' RACE reads and gives no DNA. The listing records about 80,000 distinct CDR3 sequences. Sequenced material: naive CXCR3- CD8+ T cells from blood. Subset meaning: CD45RO-CCR7+CD27+CD95- naive CD8+ T cells lacking CXCR3 (TNR3-). The origin of the receptors is a human donor in good health. Some clones in this sample may be carry-over from other donors' samples.

The chain links TRBV12-3 or TRBV12-4 to TRBJ2-1; no DNA is available, so the TRBD1 call from TCRdb remains unchecked. CDR3 length: 14 residues. The CDR3 here is CASSSLGVSDEQFF.

The chain is built from TRBV6-4 and TRBJ2-1; without DNA, the TCRdb call of TRBD2 cannot be checked. The CDR3 has 14 amino acids. CDR1 MRHNA and CDR2 SNTAGT come from the germline V gene. This CDR3 reads CASTLAGVFREQFF.

The chain has TRBV19 and TRBJ2-1; the D call from TCRdb, TRBD2, cannot be confirmed without DNA. The CDR3 is made up of 17 amino acids. Germline V gives CDR1 LNHDA, CDR2 SQIVND (reference sequence). The CDR3 loop reads CASSIRASGGPGNERFF.

The rearrangement joins TRBV11-1 to TRBJ2-7; TCRdb's D call of TRBD1 is untestable without DNA. The length of the CDR3 is 15 residues. Germline-derived CDR1 and CDR2 are SGHAT and FQDESV (reference sequence). This CDR3 reads CASSIHREPSYEQYF.

This sequence joins TRBV6-5 and TRBJ1-2. CDR1 is MNHEY and CDR2 is SVGAGI in the germline V gene. This CDR3 spans 13 amino acids. The CDR3 reads CASSSGRPYGYTF.

V is TRBV15 and J is TRBJ2-1; lacking DNA, the TRBD2 call made by TCRdb goes unchecked. The CDR3 runs 14 residues. Germline V gene data show CDR1 as LNHNV and CDR2 as YYDKDF (reference sequence). This CDR3 is CATSRAPRGNEQFF.

J is TRBJ2-1 and V is TRBV6-2 or TRBV6-3; the TRBD2 assignment by TCRdb is unverifiable without DNA. The CDR3 covers 16 residues. From germline, CDR1 is MNHEY and CDR2 SVGEGT. CDR3: CASSPSGMSSYNEQFF.

The chain uses TRBV20-1 and TRBJ2-1. The germline V gene has CDR1 DFQATT and CDR2 SNEGSKA (reference sequence). The CDR3 consists of 18 residues. The CDR3 sequence: CSASRPEIEVGVFGEQFF.

The CDR3 sequence: CASSISGTSGRDEQFF. The chain recombines TRBV19 with TRBJ2-1; TCRdb proposes TRBD2, but this gene call is untestable without DNA. There are 16 residues in the CDR3. Germline V lookup: CDR1 LNHDA, CDR2 SQIVND (reference sequence).

V is TRBV6-1 and J is TRBJ2-2; without DNA, the TCRdb call of TRBD2 cannot be checked. CDR3 length: 18 amino acids. Germline V gives CDR1 MNHNS, CDR2 SASEGT. The CDR3 spells CASSDWELTDANTGELFF.

The rearrangement joins TRBV29-1 to TRBJ2-7; absent DNA, TCRdb's TRBD2 call cannot be checked. The length of the CDR3 is 12 residues. Germline CDR1 is SQVTM and CDR2 is ANQGSEA. The CDR3 protein is CSANGRAHEQYF.

This chain connects TRBV7-9 to TRBJ2-5. The germline gives CDR1 SEHNR, CDR2 FQNEAQ (reference sequence). The CDR3 is 12 residues long. CDR3 sequence reads: CASSSPANPQYF.

The chain combines TRBV20-1 with TRBJ2-3; checking the TCRdb D call of TRBD2 is not possible without DNA. From germline, CDR1 is DFQATT and CDR2 SNEGSKA (reference sequence). This CDR3 contains 17 residues. The CDR3 spells CSAPGTSASLSLDTQYF.

This chain joins TRBV14 and TRBJ2-3; TCRdb lists TRBD1, though no DNA is available to test this call. This CDR3 region has 17 residues. Looked up from germline, CDR1 is SGHDN and CDR2 is FVKESK. CDR3 residues: CARSQDAQGAFTDTQYF.

The rearrangement uses TRBV7-9 and TRBJ2-2; the D call from TCRdb, TRBD2, cannot be confirmed without DNA. This CDR3 is 14 amino acids long. Germline CDR1 reads SEHNR; CDR2 reads FQNEAQ (reference sequence). The CDR3 sequence: CASTSSFDPGELFF.

V gene TRBV12-3 or TRBV12-4 combines with J gene TRBJ2-7; TCRdb returns TRBD1, unconfirmable since there is no DNA. The CDR3 loop spans 12 amino acids. The CDR3 reads CASSFRVGEQYF.